These T cell receptor beta chains were read from a single sample in a study of blood T cell repertoires in COVID-19. Generated by immunoSEQ multiplex PCR, the TCRdb table keeps only in-frame clones and is missing some. The table includes around 70,000 clones, 70% to 90% detected once. Specimen: peripheral blood. These receptors originate from a man aged 30-40 years with acute or convalescent COVID-19. The CDR3 runs from the conserved cysteine through the conserved F or W. D genes are given only for firm matches. Clone size is stated in some rows and not others, as once, few, many or a class when expanded.

j_gene	abundance	v_gene	d_gene	CDR3aa	CDR3nt
TRBJ2-7	NA	TRBV6-5	TRBD1	CAAWTGGYYEQYF	TGTGCCGCTTGGACAGGGGGCTATTACGAGCAGTACTTC
TRBJ1-5	NA	TRBV19	NA	CASTREWNQPQHF	TGTGCCAGCACCCGGGAATGGAATCAGCCCCAGCATTTT
TRBJ2-5	NA	TRBV5-1	NA	CASSFLGNVQETQYF	TGCGCCAGCAGCTTTCTAGGAAACGTCCAAGAGACCCAGTACTTC
TRBJ2-5	NA	TRBV28	TRBD2	CASSLYLAGPEETQYF	TGTGCCAGCAGTTTATACCTAGCGGGGCCAGAAGAGACCCAGTACTTC
TRBJ2-7	once	TRBV6-5	TRBD1	CASSSGQGPYEQYF	TGTGCCAGCAGTTCTGGACAGGGGCCCTACGAGCAGTACTTC
TRBJ1-3	NA	TRBV5-1	NA	CASSSSSSGNTIYF	TGCGCCAGCAGCTCCTCTTCTTCTGGAAACACCATATATTTT
TRBJ1-5	NA	TRBV19	NA	CASTPSGGSNQPQHF	TGTGCCAGTACACCAAGTGGGGGGAGCAATCAGCCCCAGCATTTT
TRBJ2-3	once	TRBV28	TRBD2	CASSSSGRGSYF	TGTGCCAGCAGTTCGAGCGGGAGGGGTTCGTATTTT
TRBJ2-4	NA	TRBV28	NA	CATELAKNIQYF	TGTGCCACTGAGCTAGCCAAAAACATTCAGTACTTC
TRBJ1-1	NA	TRBV28	NA	CASRYTGMNTEAFF	TGTGCCAGCAGGTACACAGGGATGAACACTGAAGCTTTCTTT
TRBJ1-5	NA	TRBV6-5	TRBD1	CASSSGTAQPQHF	TGTGCCAGCAGCTCCGGGACAGCCCAGCCCCAGCATTTT
TRBJ1-5	NA	TRBV30	TRBD1	CAWAGQGHQPQHF	TGTGCCTGGGCTGGACAGGGCCATCAGCCCCAGCATTTT
TRBJ2-1	NA	TRBV19	TRBD2	CASSAQAGVGSNEQFF	TGTGCCAGTAGCGCCCAAGCGGGAGTGGGGAGCAATGAGCAGTTCTTC
TRBJ2-1	few	TRBV7-2	TRBD1	CASSSYSTGGNEQFF	TGTGCCAGCAGCTCCTATTCGACAGGGGGGAATGAGCAGTTCTTC
TRBJ2-1	NA	TRBV9	TRBD2	CASSPGTSLSHNEQFF	TGTGCCAGCAGCCCAGGGACTAGTTTGTCCCACAATGAGCAGTTCTTC
TRBJ1-4	NA	TRBV6-6	NA	CASTLQGPWGEKLFF	TGTGCCAGCACCCTTCAGGGTCCCTGGGGTGAAAAACTGTTTTTT
TRBJ2-1	NA	TRBV19	TRBD1	CASSRGTGAGGGYNEQFF	TGTGCCAGTAGTCGGGGGACAGGGGCCGGCGGGGGGTACAATGAGCAGTTCTTC
TRBJ2-6	NA	TRBV5-3	TRBD1	CARSSRTGRRSGANVLTF	TGTGCCAGAAGCTCCAGGACAGGGAGAAGGTCTGGGGCCAACGTCCTGACTTTC
TRBJ1-2	NA	TRBV28	NA	CASSSTKQGFNYGYTF	TGTGCCAGCAGTTCAACCAAACAGGGTTTTAACTATGGCTACACCTTC
TRBJ1-4	NA	TRBV7-6	NA	CASSLVGGVNEKLFF	TGTGCCAGCAGCTTAGTCGGAGGGGTCAATGAAAAACTGTTTTTT
TRBJ1-2	NA	TRBV6-2/TRBV6-3	NA	CASSYGEHYGYTF	TGTGCCAGCAGTTACGGGGAGCACTATGGCTACACCTTC
TRBJ2-3	NA	TRBV20-1	NA	CSASEDTGDFTDTQYF	TGCAGTGCTAGTGAGGACACGGGGGACTTCACAGATACGCAGTATTTT
TRBJ1-2	few	TRBV29-1	NA	CSVGDRRLHGYTF	TGCAGCGTTGGAGACAGAAGACTCCATGGCTACACCTTC
TRBJ1-6	NA	TRBV6-5	NA	CASRQTHNSPLHF	TGTGCCAGCAGGCAGACTCACAACTCACCCCTCCACTTT
TRBJ2-1	NA	TRBV11-3	NA	CASSQGRHEQFF	TGTGCCAGCAGCCAGGGCCGACATGAGCAGTTCTTC
TRBJ2-7	NA	TRBV27	TRBD2	CASSPPRLAGGYEQYF	TGTGCCAGCAGTCCTCCCCGACTAGCGGGAGGGTACGAGCAGTACTTC
TRBJ2-1	NA	TRBV5-8	TRBD1	CASSLARPDRAEDEQFF	TGTGCCAGCAGCTTGGCCCGGCCGGACAGGGCAGAGGATGAGCAGTTCTTC
TRBJ2-1	NA	TRBV7-9	TRBD1	CASRPTGQDEQFF	TGTGCCAGCCGCCCGACAGGGCAAGATGAGCAGTTCTTC
TRBJ1-1	NA	TRBV28	NA	CASSLPQGPEAFF	TGTGCCAGCAGCTTACCTCAGGGGCCTGAAGCTTTCTTT
TRBJ1-1	NA	TRBV28	TRBD1	CAGTAAGTMNTEAFF	TGTGCCGGGACAGCGGCTGGGACCATGAACACTGAAGCTTTCTTT
TRBJ2-7	NA	TRBV5-1	TRBD1	CASSDPSKTGEIYEQYF	TGCGCCAGCAGCGACCCCTCGAAGACAGGGGAAATCTACGAGCAGTACTTC
TRBJ2-5	NA	TRBV10-3	TRBD1	CAITAGQGTETQYF	TGTGCCATCACCGCGGGACAGGGTACGGAGACCCAGTACTTC
TRBJ2-3	once	TRBV10-3	NA	CATRAGSTDTQYF	TGTGCCACCCGGGCGGGAAGCACAGATACGCAGTATTTT
TRBJ2-3	NA	TRBV7-9	TRBD1	CASSYQPGQGTDTQYF	TGTGCCAGCAGCTACCAACCGGGACAGGGCACAGATACGCAGTATTTT
TRBJ2-3	NA	TRBV7-3	NA	CASSLLQGWGTDTQYF	TGTGCCAGCAGCTTATTGCAGGGTTGGGGCACAGATACGCAGTATTTT
TRBJ2-2	once	TRBV21-1	NA	CASSKGPHLTSGRASYTGELFF	TGTGCCAGCAGCAAAGGGCCCCACCTAACTAGCGGGAGGGCCAGTTACACCGGGGAGCTGTTTTTT
TRBJ1-1	NA	TRBV6-1	NA	CASSEDTLNTEAFF	TGTGCCAGCAGTGAAGACACATTGAACACTGAAGCTTTCTTT
TRBJ1-1	NA	TRBV4-1	TRBD1	CASSPTGKTEAFF	TGCGCCAGCAGCCCGACAGGGAAGACTGAAGCTTTCTTT
TRBJ2-3	few	TRBV3-1/TRBV3-2	NA	CASSQGRDRVADTQYF	TGTGCCAGCAGCCAAGGGCGGGACCGGGTCGCAGATACGCAGTATTTT
TRBJ2-1	NA	TRBV5-8	NA	CASSLGPTTRNEQFF	TGTGCCAGCAGCTTGGGACCGACGACGCGGAATGAGCAGTTCTTC
TRBJ2-3	NA	TRBV28	NA	CASSLEGVLSTDTQYF	TGTGCCAGCAGTTTGGAAGGGGTTCTTAGCACAGATACGCAGTATTTT
TRBJ2-1	NA	TRBV6-5	TRBD2	CASTRGEAYNEQFF	TGTGCCAGCACCCGGGGGGAGGCCTACAATGAGCAGTTCTTC
TRBJ2-7	NA	TRBV19	NA	CASSAGYEQYF	TGTGCCAGTAGTGCGGGGTATGAGCAGTACTTC
TRBJ2-7	NA	TRBV9	TRBD2	CASSPRTSDTYEQYF	TGTGCCAGCAGCCCTCGGACTAGCGACACATACGAGCAGTACTTC
TRBJ2-5	once	TRBV25-1	TRBD1	CASSERRQGPRETQYF	TGTGCCAGCAGTGAACGCAGACAGGGCCCCCGGGAGACCCAGTACTTC